The clone carrying this T cell receptor beta chain was seen a handful of times. These data are taken from a study of T-cell reconstitution after alpha-beta-depleted transplantation in children. Trimming stripped 5 bases from V and 0 bases from J, with 15 bases between. CDR1 is SGHVS, CDR2 FQNEAQ, per germline. This CDR3 has 16 residues. Preparation of the TCRbeta library used unique molecular identifiers. MiXCR was run by TCRdb on the PCR reads, yielding one entry per CDR3 protein. This table has roughly 300,000 distinct CDR3 sequences, 9.9% appearing once. The specimen comprised PBMCs from the stem cell graft donor, sampled from the stem cell graft. The chain uses TRBV7-8 and TRBJ2-3; possibly TRBD2 for D (5 bases). The receptor's source is a human donor who donated a stem cell graft to a child with SCID. The CDR3 loop reads CASSPTPDWSTDTQYF. Written as DNA, the CDR3 is TGTGCCAGCAGCCCTACCCCGGACTGGAGCACAGATACGCAGTATTTT.